This T cell receptor (beta chain) was profiled in a study of blood T cell repertoires in COVID-19 (dated by TCRdb to the early 2020s). In the study overall: Samples from collaborators originated in the United States, Italy and Spain and spanned both the acute and convalescent phases of COVID-19. The material from the prospective study consisted of cDNA or gDNA derived from T cells, B-cell-depleted T cells, or PBMCs. The dataset comprised deeply sampled blood TCRbeta repertoires from subjects exposed to, actively infected with, or recovered from COVID-19. The repertoires were made available in a free public database intended to serve as a resource for research on the immune response to SARS-CoV-2. The samples were drawn from two sources: the first 160 participants of the ongoing ImmuneRACE study, and 950 to 1,500 subjects contributed by 6 global collaborators. Sample metadata almost always included a de-identified subject ID, COVID-19 status, age in years and sex. Where HLA class I and class II types were available, the types were taken from metadata supplied by the sample provider, not from assay-based typing. Points the paper makes about the study in general: The amount of clinical and demographic metadata varied by source and participant and was provided uncurated.

Each collaborating institution followed its own protocols to collect whole blood in K2EDTA tubes. For TCRbeta analysis, collaborator samples were shipped as frozen whole blood, as isolated PBMCs, or as DNA extracted from either sample type. This clone was found once. Its antigen remains undetermined. No qualities accompany the bases; no much larger clone lies one base away. Per the germline V gene, SGHTA is the CDR1 and FQGNSA is the CDR2. From the cysteine up to the phenylalanine, the CDR3 has a length of 16 residues. Only the CDR3 DNA stays, 48 bases, in frame from base 1. V lost 6 bases and J lost 4 bases, and the count of bases not matched to a germline gene is 12. The immunoSEQ Assay, a bias-controlled multiplex PCR, was used to amplify TCRbeta CDR3 regions from genomic DNA. The authors' analysis ran thus. The number of nucleated cells in each sample was estimated by amplification of reference gene primers within the assay. To quantify the absolute abundance of each unique TCRbeta CDR3 rearrangement, sequence reads were collapsed and filtered. For each sample, productive Simpson clonality was calculated as the square root of Simpson's diversity index over productive rearrangements. TCRdb retrieved this table from immuneACCESS and kept in-frame rearrangements only. Not all clones are present; in checked studies, unresolved V genes account for under half, and no reason is known for the remainder. The V and J calls and clone size were taken over from that table, and D and trimming were inferred from the DNA. The table for this sample lists about 74,000 clones; around 87% of them were counted only once. The top ten hold roughly 30% of the sample.

This receptor was taken from a woman older than 75 with active or convalescent COVID-19. This chain is built from TRBV7-2 and TRBJ2-3; the junction holds 8 bases that match TRBD2. The source material was peripheral blood. The nucleotide sequence reads as follows: TGTGCCAGCAGAATCTTCGGGGGGGCCGTGGCAGATACGCAGTATTTT. Its protein reads: CASRIFGGAVADTQYF. Full variable domain (CDR3 extended with the reference TRBV7-2 and TRBJ2-3 proteins): GAGVSQSPSNKVTEKGKDVELRCDPISGHTALYWYRQSLGQGLEFLIYFQGNSAPDKSGLPSDRFSAERTGGSVSTLTIQRTQQEDSAVYLCASRIFGGAVADTQYFGPGTRLTVL.